What follows describes a single T cell receptor beta chain. This sample was included in a study of cytomegalovirus exposure and HLA in healthy donors. Repertoires were generated with immunoSEQ multiplex PCR, while TCRdb's copy carries only in-frame clones and drops some. The sample lists about 79,000 clones, 93% seen once, with approximately 4% in the top ten. The V end was cut by 5 bases, the J end by 1 base, with 17 bases between. Germline CDR1 reads PRHDT; CDR2 reads FYEKMQ (reference sequence). The CDR3 consists of 16 residues. The TCR sequence derives from a woman in her twenties or thirties in good health and CMV-seronegative. This chain joins TRBV13 and TRBJ1-2, with D possibly matching TRBD1 (6 bases). Sequences were obtained from PBMCs. The CDR3 DNA reads as TGTGCCAGCAGCCGATACGGACAGATCCTTAACTATGGCTACACCTTC. This sequence encodes CASSRYGQILNYGYTF.